These 26 T cell receptor beta chains came from one sample sequenced in a study of blood T cells in healthy people across ages. Using a J-beta primer mix together with a sample-barcoded 5' primer, a second PCR was run for roughly 6 to 12 cycles. MiXCR, applied by TCRdb to the 5' RACE reads, yields one record per CDR3 protein. The sample yields 1.5 million to 2 million distinct CDR3 sequences, 49% seen once. Specimen: blood. The receptors were gathered from a woman in her thirties or forties in good health.

This clonotype was seen a handful of times. The CDR3 sequence is CASSPASEANEQFF. The CDR3 DNA sequence: TGTGCCAGCAGTCCCGCCTCGGAAGCCAATGAGCAGTTCTTC. This chain joins TRBV6-5 and TRBJ2-1; D remains ambiguous. Germline V lookup: CDR1 MNHEY, CDR2 SVGAGI. Trimming removed 5 bases from V and 6 bases from J, with 14 bases in between. CDR3 length: 14 amino acids.

For this clonotype: Without the conserved terminal phenylalanine or tryptophan, this CDR3 likely stems from a read error. The chain carries TRBV4-1 and TRBJ1-2; 9 nucleotides match TRBD1. This CDR3 is 18 amino acids long. Germline V lookup: CDR1 MGHRA, CDR2 YSYEKL. With V trimmed by 1 base and J by 2 bases, 11 bases remained unmatched. The CDR3, as DNA: TGCGCCAGCAGCCAAGCGACAGGGGGAGAAGCATTCAACTATGGCTACACCTTA. It translates to CASSQATGGEAFNYGYTL.

This chain links TRBV2 with TRBJ2-7; D may be TRBD1 (5 bases). This CDR3 comprises 14 residues. V shed 5 bases and J shed 6 bases, with 17 bases lying between them. The V gene's germline CDR1 is SNHLY and CDR2 FYNNEI. The DNA for the CDR3 is TGTGCCAGCAGTCTTCTAGGGGCTCCATCCGAGCAGTACTTC. It codes for CASSLLGAPSEQYF.

This clonotype was counted a few times. The rearrangement uses TRBV7-9 and TRBJ1-2; the D is unclear. The germline V gene encodes CDR1 SEHNR and CDR2 FQNEAQ (reference sequence). Between the trimmed V and J ends, which lost 3 bases and 4 bases, there was a span of 12 bases. The CDR3 covers 14 residues. CDR3 in DNA: TGTGCCAGCAGCTTGGAGGTTCCCGGCTATGGCTACACCTTC. It encodes CASSLEVPGYGYTF. The variable domain in full, with the rest retrieved from reference TRBV7-9 and TRBJ1-2, is DTGVSQNPRHKITKRGQNVTFRCDPISEHNRLYWYRQTLGQGPEFLTYFQNEAQLEKSRLLSDRFSAERPKGSFSTLEIQRTEQGDSAMYLCASSLEVPGYGYTFGSGTRLTVV.

The gene calls are TRBV15 and TRBJ2-1; D may match TRBD1 or TRBD2 (5 bases each). Looked up from germline, CDR1 is LNHNV and CDR2 is YYDKDF (reference sequence). The CDR3 is 13 residues long. The V end lost 8 bases, the J end lost 8 bases, and 16 bases lay between the germline ends. CDR3: CATGDPPEDEQFF. The CDR3 DNA follows: TGTGCCACCGGGGACCCCCCTGAAGATGAGCAGTTCTTC. The whole variable domain, remainder taken from reference TRBV15 and TRBJ2-1, is DAMVIQNPRYQVTQFGKPVTLSCSQTLNHNVMYWYQQKSSQAPKLLFHYYDKDFNNEADTPDNFQSRRPNTSFCFLDIRSPGLGDTAMYLCATGDPPEDEQFFGPGTRLTVL.

V gene TRBV28 combines with J gene TRBJ2-7, with TRBD2 identical over 11 bases. CDR1 MDHEN and CDR2 SYDVKM come from the germline V gene. This CDR3 region has 15 residues. V gave up 5 bases and J gave up 7 bases; unmatched junction bases: 10. The CDR3 protein is CASSPQTSGVWEQYF. The CDR3 DNA is TGTGCCAGCAGTCCACAGACTAGCGGGGTGTGGGAGCAGTACTTC.

The chain links TRBV2 to TRBJ2-3; no clear D. V shed 3 bases and J shed 2 bases, with 6 bases lying between them. Germline CDR1 reads SNHLY; CDR2 reads FYNNEI. CDR3 length: 13 amino acids. CDR3 sequence: CASSDGFTDTQYF. CDR3 DNA: TGTGCCAGCAGTGATGGATTCACAGATACGCAGTATTTT.

This clonotype showed up just a few times. The chain has TRBV7-9 and TRBJ1-5, with D perhaps TRBD1 (5 bases). V lost 5 bases and J 3 bases, leaving 14 bases between the germline ends. The germline gives CDR1 SEHNR, CDR2 FQNEAQ (reference sequence). This CDR3 is built from 15 residues. Here the CDR3 DNA reads TGTGCCAGCAGCCCTTCTGGGACGGACAATCAGCCCCAGCATTTT. Encoded protein: CASSPSGTDNQPQHF.

This chain links TRBV4-3 with TRBJ2-1; D ambiguous. The DNA end is more similar to TRBJ2-7, so the J call may be wrong. This CDR3 spans 15 amino acids. Germline CDR1 reads LGHNA; CDR2 reads YSLEER. Here the CDR3 DNA reads TGCGCCAGCAGCCAAGAAATAAGCTCCTACAATGAGCAGTACTTC. As protein: CASSQEISSYNEQYF.

CDR3 in amino acids: CASSQPPGLPSYEQYF. The CDR3 bases are TGCGCCAGCAGCCAGCCCCCGGGACTACCCAGCTACGAGCAGTACTTC. V and J are TRBV4-3 and TRBJ2-5; TRBD2 aligns across 7 bases. The end of the DNA fits TRBJ2-7 better, so the J call may be wrong. In germline, CDR1 is LGHNA, CDR2 YSLEER. The CDR3 contains 16 residues.

V usage is TRBV11-2 and J usage is TRBJ2-5; TRBD2 aligns across 9 bases. The J call may be in error: the DNA end matches TRBJ2-7 better. The CDR3 is made up of 15 amino acids. CDR1 and CDR2 from the germline V gene are SGHAT and FQNNGV. The CDR3 sequence is CASSLAGKGHHEQYF. Written as DNA, the CDR3 is TGTGCCAGCAGCCTAGCGGGAAAGGGACATCACGAGCAGTACTTC.

This clonotype was counted between two and nine times. V and J are TRBV4-3 and TRBJ2-7; D might be TRBD1 (5 bases). Germline V gene data show CDR1 as LGHNA and CDR2 as YSLEER. Trimming pared 0 bases from V and 2 bases from J, leaving 11 bases between. This CDR3 is 15 amino acids long. CDR3 amino acids: CASSQDRGVAYEQYF. CDR3 in DNA: TGCGCCAGCAGCCAAGATAGGGGCGTCGCCTACGAGCAGTACTTC.

This clonotype has more than one count but fewer than ten. V usage is TRBV4-3 and J usage is TRBJ2-1, with D perhaps given as TRBD1 or TRBD2 (5 bases each). Deletions cut 4 bases from V and 5 bases from J, with 15 bases between. The CDR3 is 15 residues long. The germline V gene has CDR1 LGHNA and CDR2 YSLEER. The CDR3 coding sequence is TGCGCCAGCAGCCTAAGAGTGGGACCTAACAATGAGCAGTTCTTC. Its protein product is CASSLRVGPNNEQFF.

The chain links TRBV2 to TRBJ2-7, with D possibly TRBD2 on 5 matching bases. CDR1 and CDR2 from the germline V gene are SNHLY and FYNNEI. The ends were cut back, 2 bases at V and 0 bases at J, with 11 bases in the middle. The CDR3 spans 15 residues. The CDR3 sequence: CASSEMGAASYEQYF. Written as DNA, the CDR3 is TGTGCCAGCAGTGAAATGGGAGCAGCCTCCTACGAGCAGTACTTC.

V gene TRBV5-1 combines with J gene TRBJ2-7; 9 nucleotides match TRBD2. The CDR3 is made up of 14 amino acids. V was clipped by 2 bases and J by 4 bases; unmatched bases: 4. The germline V gene has CDR1 SGHRS and CDR2 YFSETQ. The CDR3 region has the DNA TGCGCCAGCAGCTTCCGGACTAGCGCGTACGAGCAGTACTTC. It translates to CASSFRTSAYEQYF. Drawing the rest from reference TRBV5-1 and TRBJ2-7, the complete variable domain is KAGVTQTPRYLIKTRGQQVTLSCSPISGHRSVSWYQQTPGQGLQFLFEYFSETQRNKGNFPGRFSGRQFSNSRSEMNVSTLELGDSALYLCASSFRTSAYEQYFGPGTRLTVT.

V and J are TRBV6-1 and TRBJ1-4, with D possibly being TRBD1 (5 bases). V lost 0 bases to trimming and J lost 10 bases, with 15 bases between them. The CDR3 spans 15 residues. The germline CDR1 and CDR2 sequences are MNHNS and SASEGT. CDR3 sequence (DNA): TGTGCCAGCAGTGAAGCGCGGGACCGGAGGTCAAAACTGTTTTTT. It is translated as CASSEARDRRSKLFF.

This clonotype appeared a few times. The chain combines TRBV27 with TRBJ2-5, with D possibly being TRBD2 (6 bases). V gave up 3 bases and J gave up 2 bases, with 13 bases separating them. The CDR3 has 15 amino acids. CDR1 and CDR2 (germline): MNHEY, SMNVEV (reference sequence). The DNA for the CDR3 is TGTGCCAGCAGTTTTGGGCGGGGCCGGCAAGAGACCCAGTACTTC. As protein: CASSFGRGRQETQYF.

This clonotype was seen only a few times. The CDR3 DNA follows: TGCAGTGCTCCTACAGGGTTCTACACAGATACGCAGTATTTT. As protein: CSAPTGFYTDTQYF. The rearrangement uses TRBV20-1 and TRBJ2-3; TRBD1 might be the D (6 bases). The CDR3 is 14 amino acids. Trimming stripped 5 bases from V and 2 bases from J, with 14 bases between. From germline, CDR1 is DFQATT and CDR2 SNEGSKA (reference sequence).

The chain joins TRBV10-3 to TRBJ1-2; no firm D call. CDR1 is ENHRY and CDR2 is SYGVKD in the germline V gene. Trimming took 3 bases from V and 0 from J, leaving 5 bases between them. The CDR3 runs 13 residues. In nucleotides, the CDR3 is TGTGCCATCAGTGATACAGCTAACTATGGCTACACCTTC. Translating gives CAISDTANYGYTF.

J is TRBJ2-3 and V is TRBV24-1; 10 positions match TRBD1. Germline trimming cut 5 bases from V and 3 bases from J; bases unmatched to any gene: 1. Germline-derived CDR1 and CDR2 are KGHDR and SFDVKD. The CDR3 is 14 amino acids. CDR3 protein: CATSGDRGTDTQYF. In DNA form, the CDR3 reads TGTGCCACCAGTGGGGACAGGGGTACAGATACGCAGTATTTT.

This chain joins TRBV7-8 and TRBJ1-6; D gene unclear. This CDR3 region has 15 residues. The ends were cut back, 5 bases at V and 10 bases at J, with 18 bases in the middle. Per the germline V gene, CDR1 is SGHVS and CDR2 is FQNEAQ. Here the CDR3 DNA reads TGTGCCAGCAGCCGCTCGACACCTATGGAGTCACCCCTCCACTTT. Translation: CASSRSTPMESPLHF.

The V and J genes are TRBV6-5 and TRBJ2-2; D is ambiguous. This CDR3 region has 14 residues. With 8 bases removed from V and 2 bases from J, the gap between germline ends came to 12 bases. Germline-derived CDR1 and CDR2 are MNHEY and SVGAGI. The CDR3 protein is CASGSQSNTGELFF. The CDR3 DNA follows: TGTGCCAGCGGGTCCCAGTCCAACACCGGGGAGCTGTTTTTT.

This chain links TRBV27 with TRBJ2-1, with 9 bases lining up with TRBD2. CDR3 size: 16 residues. The junction had 10 bases not matched to a gene; V was cut back by 5 bases and J by 5 bases. Germline CDR1 reads MNHEY; CDR2 reads SMNVEV (reference sequence). The CDR3 reads CASSRLALAGNNEQFF. CDR3 nucleotides: TGTGCCAGCAGTCGGTTGGCGCTAGCGGGGAACAATGAGCAGTTCTTC.

This chain joins TRBV7-9 and TRBJ2-5; TRBD1 aligns across 8 bases. V dropped 6 bases and J dropped 2; count of bases not matched to a gene: 14. CDR1 SEHNR and CDR2 FQNEAQ come from the germline V gene (reference sequence). The CDR3 is made up of 17 amino acids. The CDR3 sequence: CASRRSQGAGVQETQYF. The DNA of the CDR3 is TGTGCCAGCAGACGCAGTCAGGGGGCCGGGGTACAAGAGACCCAGTACTTC. Together with reference TRBV7-9 and TRBJ2-5, the CDR3 gives the full variable domain: DTGVSQNPRHKITKRGQNVTFRCDPISEHNRLYWYRQTLGQGPEFLTYFQNEAQLEKSRLLSDRFSAERPKGSFSTLEIQRTEQGDSAMYLCASRRSQGAGVQETQYFGPGTRLLVL.

In this sample, this clonotype turned up a few times. The CDR3 DNA follows: TGTGCCAGCAGCTTAGTTGGCAGGGCCAGCTCCTACGAGCAGTACTTC. It is translated as CASSLVGRASSYEQYF. V gene TRBV7-8 combines with J gene TRBJ2-7, with a tentative D call TRBD1 (5 bases). Per the germline V gene, CDR1 is SGHVS and CDR2 is FQNEAQ. Trimming removed 1 base from V and 0 bases from J, with 13 bases in between. This CDR3 has 16 amino acids. Full variable domain (remainder filled in from reference TRBV7-8 and TRBJ2-7): GAGVSQSPRYKVAKRGQDVALRCDPISGHVSLFWYQQALGQGPEFLTYFQNEAQLDKSGLPSDRFFAERPEGSVSTLKIQRTQQEDSAVYLCASSLVGRASSYEQYFGPGTRLTVT.

This clonotype was observed a few times. This chain links TRBV27 with TRBJ2-1; TRBD2 matches 10 bases. CDR3 length: 19 amino acids. The V segment lost 0 bases and the J segment 7 bases; nucleotides outside the gene matches: 15. Germline CDR1 MNHEY, CDR2 SMNVEV (reference sequence). The CDR3 loop is CASSLSLIKSGGALNEQFF. CDR3 coding DNA: TGTGCCAGCAGTTTATCTCTCATTAAAAGCGGGGGGGCTCTAAATGAGCAGTTCTTC.